This TCR beta chain was identified during a study of CXCR3-negative and CXCR3-positive naive CD8 T cells. The libraries of TRB cDNA were constructed through 5' RACE using UMI labels. TCRdb reprocessed the 5' RACE reads and keeps a single row for each CDR3 protein, giving no DNA. Seen in this sample are about 43,000 distinct CDR3 sequences; the ten most common clones hold roughly 10%. Per CD8+ T cell subset, triplicate sorts of 300,000 cells each were done. Study-wide findings and caveats: In naive cells, CXCR3-negative and CXCR3-positive subsets had similar TRBV-TRBJ usage; memory cells differed. TCR strength was inferred from TRB CDR3 properties, while surface CD5 was comparable between naive subsets. Upon cryopreservation, CXCR3 expression partially decreased, and most assays used fresh PBMCs.

Germline V CDR1 and CDR2: SGHTA, FQGTGA. CDR3 size: 15 residues. Points on this clonotype: What it binds is unknown.

V gene TRBV7-3 combines with J gene TRBJ2-5; as DNA is missing, the TRBD2 call by TCRdb cannot be tested. Sequenced sample: memory CD8+ T cells from blood. The receptor was isolated from a human donor in good health. Some clones in this sample may be carry-over from other donors' samples. This CDR3 is CASSPGTSGVETQYF.